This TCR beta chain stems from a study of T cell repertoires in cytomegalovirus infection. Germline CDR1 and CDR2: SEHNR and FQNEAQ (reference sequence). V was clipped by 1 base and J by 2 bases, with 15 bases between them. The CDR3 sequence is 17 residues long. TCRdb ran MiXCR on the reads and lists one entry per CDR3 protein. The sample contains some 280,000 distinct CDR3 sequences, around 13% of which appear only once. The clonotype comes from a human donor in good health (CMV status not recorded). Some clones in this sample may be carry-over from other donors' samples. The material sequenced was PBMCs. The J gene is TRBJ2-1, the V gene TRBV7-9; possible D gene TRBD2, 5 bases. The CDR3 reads CASSLELVSGAYNEQFF. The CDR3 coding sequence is TGTGCCAGCAGCTTAGAGTTGGTCAGCGGAGCCTACAATGAGCAGTTCTTC. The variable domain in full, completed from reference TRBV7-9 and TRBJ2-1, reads DTGVSQNPRHKITKRGQNVTFRCDPISEHNRLYWYRQTLGQGPEFLTYFQNEAQLEKSRLLSDRFSAERPKGSFSTLEIQRTEQGDSAMYLCASSLELVSGAYNEQFFGPGTRLTVL.